Listed below are T cell receptor beta chains from one sample, sequenced in a study of cytotoxic CD8 clonotypes in ibrutinib-treated CLL. Assay used: immunoSEQ multiplex PCR; TCRdb lists only in-frame clones, some missing. The sample holds around 27,000 clones; approximately 57% are singletons and the top ten take approximately 5%. The source was PBMCs, collected before ibrutinib treatment. The receptors come from a human donor with chronic lymphocytic leukemia. Each CDR3 is given with its conserved first and last residue. The D gene is left open where the match is weak. The size entry is marked missing in some rows and otherwise reads once, few, many or a size class.

v_call	d_call	clone_size	j_call	cdr3_nt	cdr3_aa
TRBV5-1	TRBD1	.	TRBJ1-1	TGCGCCAGCAGCTTTGGACAGGGTGGGGTAGCGGGCACTGAAGCTTTCTTT	CASSFGQGGVAGTEAFF
TRBV5-6	TRBD2	.	TRBJ2-1	TGTGCCAGCAGCTTGGTACCCCTAGCGGGAGTCATTCGCAATGAGCAGTTCTTC	CASSLVPLAGVIRNEQFF
TRBV9	.	.	TRBJ2-5	TGTGCCAGCAGCGTAGCACAGTCCCAAGAGACCCAGTACTTC	CASSVAQSQETQYF
TRBV18	.	.	TRBJ2-7	TGTGCCAGCTCTCCGGACAGATACGACTCCTACGAGCAGTACTTC	CASSPDRYDSYEQYF
TRBV7-9	.	.	TRBJ1-6	TGTGCCAGCAGCTTTCAGGTCACAGGTCCCTCACCCCTCCACTTT	CASSFQVTGPSPLHF
TRBV7-6	.	few	TRBJ2-7	TGTGCCAGCACCCCTCGGGCACACAAGGGGGGGCAGGGGGTCTCCTACGAGCAGTACTTC	CASTPRAHKGGQGVSYEQYF
TRBV29-1	TRBD2	.	TRBJ2-7	TGCAGCGTTGCGGCTAGCGGGACCTACGAGCAGTACTTC	CSVAASGTYEQYF
TRBV13	.	few	TRBJ2-1	TGTGCCAGCAGCTTCCGGGAAGACAATGAGCAGTTCTTC	CASSFREDNEQFF
TRBV6-1	.	.	TRBJ1-1	TGTGCCAGCAGTGAAACGAGGGGGTTCACTGAAGCTTTCTTT	CASSETRGFTEAFF
TRBV27	.	.	TRBJ2-7	TGTGCCAGCAGTTTTCTGGCGGGGAGTACCTACGAGCAGTACTTC	CASSFLAGSTYEQYF
TRBV9	.	.	TRBJ2-7	TGTGCCAGCAGCATAGGACTGGGCGAGCAGTACTTC	CASSIGLGEQYF
TRBV9	TRBD2	.	TRBJ2-2	TGTGCCAGCAGCGCCCCGGGACTAGCGGGAGGGGGGACCGGGGAGCTGTTTTTT	CASSAPGLAGGGTGELFF
TRBV10-1	.	.	TRBJ2-3	TGCGCCAGTGCGGGAATCAGCACAGATACGCAGTATTTT	CASAGISTDTQYF
TRBV28	TRBD1	once	TRBJ2-3	TGTGCCAGCAGTTTACCCGGACCGGACAGGGGTCCTTTTGATACGCAGTATTTT	CASSLPGPDRGPFDTQYF
TRBV5-4	.	.	TRBJ1-2	TGTGCCAGCAGCTTGGAGGCAGACTATGGCTACACCTTC	CASSLEADYGYTF
TRBV28	TRBD2	once	TRBJ2-3	TGTGCCAGCAGGGACGGCGGGAGCAGGACAGATACGCAGTATTTT	CASRDGGSRTDTQYF
TRBV15	TRBD1	.	TRBJ2-3	TGTGCCACCAGCAGCCACAGGGGGCGCACAGATACGCAGTATTTT	CATSSHRGRTDTQYF
TRBV5-1	.	.	TRBJ2-3	TGCGCCAGCAGCATACTGGGGCCAGATACGCAGTATTTT	CASSILGPDTQYF
TRBV5-1	.	few	TRBJ1-2	TGCGCCAGCAGCTTGGCGTGGGGACCCCGAGCCTATGGCTACACCTTC	CASSLAWGPRAYGYTF
TRBV5-1	TRBD1	.	TRBJ2-7	TGCGCCAGCAGCATACAGACAGGGGGCTACGAGCAGTACTTC	CASSIQTGGYEQYF
TRBV4-1	.	.	TRBJ2-3	TGCGCCAGCCTCCCCAAGACGGGGGAGCCAGATACGCAGTATTTT	CASLPKTGEPDTQYF
TRBV6-6	.	few	TRBJ2-3	TGTGCCAGCAGGGATTTTGGAGATACGCAGTATTTT	CASRDFGDTQYF
TRBV7-6	TRBD1	.	TRBJ2-5	TGTGCCAGCAGCTTAGCGCGGACAGGGCTGGAGACCCAGTACTTC	CASSLARTGLETQYF
TRBV5-6	.	few	TRBJ1-1	TGTGCCAGCGGCTTCTCAGGGAACACTGAAGCTTTCTTT	CASGFSGNTEAFF
TRBV6-5	TRBD1	.	TRBJ2-3	TGTGCCAGCAAACCAGGACAGGGAGCAGATACGCAGTATTTT	CASKPGQGADTQYF
TRBV19	.	few	TRBJ2-1	TGTGCCAGTAGTGACAGGTCCTACAATGAGCAGTTCTTC	CASSDRSYNEQFF
TRBV5-1	TRBD2	.	TRBJ2-1	TGCGCCAGCAGCTTGCCTCTAGCGGGGGGAAATGAGCAGTTCTTC	CASSLPLAGGNEQFF
TRBV29-1	.	.	TRBJ2-5	TGCAGCGTGGGTGGACGGCAGTTGGGGGAGACCCAGTACTTC	CSVGGRQLGETQYF
TRBV9	.	.	TRBJ2-1	TGTGCCAGCAGCGTAGAACCAGGGAGCTCCTACAATGAGCAGTTCTTC	CASSVEPGSSYNEQFF
TRBV9	.	.	TRBJ2-3	TGTGCCAGCAGCTTGCGAAGGAGTGCCCGCGATACGCAGTATTTT	CASSLRRSARDTQYF
TRBV4-1	TRBD1	few	TRBJ2-7	TGCGCCAGCAGCCAGTGGCCAGGGGGCGCCTACGAGCAGTACTTC	CASSQWPGGAYEQYF
TRBV7-9	.	few	TRBJ2-1	TGTGCCAGCAGCTTACTCGGATGGGAGCAGTTCTTC	CASSLLGWEQFF
TRBV7-9	.	.	TRBJ2-5	TGTGCCAGCAGCCGGAAGGCCGGGGAGACCCAGTACTTC	CASSRKAGETQYF
TRBV6-1	TRBD1	.	TRBJ1-2	TGTGCCAGCAGTGAACCTCGGGAGAGGGGGCTGTATGGCTACACCTTC	CASSEPRERGLYGYTF
TRBV4-1	.	.	TRBJ2-4	TGCGCCAGCAGCCAAGATGAGGGAAGCCTAGGCGGCATTCAGTACTTC	CASSQDEGSLGGIQYF
TRBV6-5	TRBD1	.	TRBJ1-5	TGTGCCAGCAGTCGTCAGGGGGGCGGCAATCAGCCCCAGCATTTT	CASSRQGGGNQPQHF
TRBV6-1	.	few	TRBJ2-7	TGTGCCAGCAGTCCGGGGGCCTACGAGCAGTACTTC	CASSPGAYEQYF
TRBV5-1	TRBD1	medium-sized	TRBJ2-6	TGCGCCAGCAGCTTTACAGACAGGGCCGCGTCTGGGGCCAACGTCCTGACTTTC	CASSFTDRAASGANVLTF
TRBV19	TRBD2	once	TRBJ2-1	TGTGCCAGTACCACGATAGATAGCGGGGGGCCTCGCTACAATGAGCAGTTCTTC	CASTTIDSGGPRYNEQFF
TRBV29-1	TRBD1	.	TRBJ1-2	TGCAGCGTCGGGACAGTCTATGGCTACACCTTC	CSVGTVYGYTF
TRBV5-4	.	.	TRBJ2-7	TGTGCCAGCAGCTTGGCGGCACCCTCCTACGAGCAGTACTTC	CASSLAAPSYEQYF